This entry features one TCR beta chain sequence. Its antigen is unknown. The CDR3 consists of 15 residues. With V trimmed by 3 bases and J by 1 base, 2 bases remained unmatched. Germline V CDR1 and CDR2: MNHNS, SASEGT. Method: immunoSEQ multiplex PCR; TCRdb's copy keeps in-frame clones and lacks some. The repertoire consists of under 45,000 clones, with 90% to 95% occurring once and the leading ten covering around 3.6%. This sample stems from a study of graft-versus-host responses after intestinal transplantation. Looking at the study overall: Tacrolimus and steroids were given for around three years to all recipients after anti-thymocyte globulin induction.

Overall study results and limits: GvH clones detected in recipient marrow included some appearing first in ileum or blood. Early post-transplant declines in HvG were associated with peak levels of circulating GvH clones. The study found high graft-versus-host to host-versus-graft clonal ratios in allografts of patients with graft-donor T cell macrochimerism.

V is TRBV6-1 and J is TRBJ1-1; the match to TRBD1 covers 10 bases. The TCR comes from a human patient who received an intestinal transplant, so some T cells may come from the graft donor. The source was PBMCs, collected 700 to 850 days after intestinal transplantation. CDR3: CASSDRDRGNTEAFF. The CDR3 nucleotides read TGTGCCAGCAGTGACCGGGACAGGGGGAACACTGAAGCTTTCTTT.